Listed here are 10 T cell receptor beta chains from one sample, sequenced in a study of early T cells in non-severe SARS-CoV-2 infection. TCRdb analysed the 5' RACE reads with MiXCR anew, one entry per CDR3 protein. The sample shows nearly 90,000 distinct CDR3 sequences, under 15% of them seen only once. The sample comprised whole blood. The source of these receptors is an adult who was a healthcare worker with PCR-confirmed SARS-CoV-2 infection or an uninfected control (not recorded which).

The rearrangement links TRBV19 to TRBJ2-2, with D hard to call. The germline CDR1 and CDR2 sequences are LNHDA and SQIVND (reference sequence). The CDR3 is 13 residues long. The V and J ends lost 9 bases and 2 bases respectively, with 10 bases between them. CDR3 DNA: TGTGCCAGCAAAACATACAACACCGGGGAGCTGTTTTTT. It encodes CASKTYNTGELFF.

The V call is TRBV7-8, the J call TRBJ2-4; D ambiguous. With 0 bases removed from V and 8 bases from J, the gap between germline ends came to 11 bases. This CDR3 region has 14 residues. Germline V CDR1 and CDR2: SGHVS, FQNEAQ. This CDR3 is CASSLARHSDIQYF. The CDR3 nucleotides are TGTGCCAGCAGCTTAGCCCGACATTCTGACATTCAGTACTTC.

V gene TRBV30 combines with J gene TRBJ2-1; TRBD2 aligns across 7 bases. CDR3 length: 14 amino acids. The germline V gene has CDR1 GTSNPN and CDR2 SVGIG (reference sequence). The trim removed 1 base at V and 7 bases at J, leaving 7 bases unmatched. CDR3 nucleotide sequence: TGTGCCTGGAGTGGGGGGAGGGCCATAAATGAGCAGTTCTTC. Protein product: CAWSGGRAINEQFF.

The V call is TRBV29-1, the J call TRBJ1-1, with no clear D. The germline gives CDR1 SQVTM, CDR2 ANQGSEA. The germline V and J ends were trimmed by 6 bases and 3 bases, with 8 bases remaining between them. CDR3 size: 11 residues. The DNA for the CDR3 is TGCAGCGTAGGACTCCACACTGAAGCTTTCTTT. This sequence encodes CSVGLHTEAFF.

This clonotype was found a few times. The chain links TRBV24-1 to TRBJ2-3; D not resolved. V was shortened by 9 bases and J by 1 base, with 13 bases between the two germline ends. CDR3 size: 14 residues. Germline V gene sequence: CDR1 KGHDR, CDR2 SFDVKD. The CDR3, as DNA: TGTGCCACCCGCGGACCGACTCGCACAGATACGCAGTATTTT. This translates into CATRGPTRTDTQYF.

This clonotype was seen many times. The DNA for the CDR3 is TGTGCCAGCAGTCCGACGGGACAGGGCTACGAGCAGTACTTC. Translated, it gives CASSPTGQGYEQYF. The rearrangement joins TRBV27 to TRBJ2-7, with 9 bases fitting TRBD1. Germline trimming cut 5 bases from V and 3 bases from J; bases unmatched to any gene: 5. Germline V gene data show CDR1 as MNHEY and CDR2 as SMNVEV (reference sequence). The CDR3 spans 14 residues.

CDR3 region: CASSQGPGENTEAFF. In nucleotides, the CDR3 is TGTGCCAGCAGCCAGGGACCTGGGGAGAACACTGAAGCTTTCTTT. The chain is built from TRBV11-2 and TRBJ1-1; the D gene is possibly TRBD1 (5 bases). Germline-derived CDR1 and CDR2 are SGHAT and FQNNGV. CDR3 size: 15 residues. V lost 5 bases and J lost 1, with 14 bases in between. Looking up the rest from reference TRBV11-2 and TRBJ1-1 gives the full variable domain: EAGVAQSPRYKIIEKRQSVAFWCNPISGHATLYWYQQILGQGPKLLIQFQNNGVVDDSQLPKDRFSAERLKGVDSTLKIQPAKLEDSAVYLCASSQGPGENTEAFFGQGTRLTVV.

This clonotype has just one count. V gene TRBV28 combines with J gene TRBJ2-7; D may be TRBD1 or TRBD2 (5 bases each). Between the trimmed V and J ends, which lost 6 bases and 4 bases, there was a span of 16 bases. CDR1 is MDHEN and CDR2 is SYDVKM in the germline V gene. This CDR3 spans 14 amino acids. CDR3 sequence: CASRTTGLLYEQYF. The DNA for the CDR3 is TGTGCCAGCAGGACCACGGGGCTCTTGTACGAGCAGTACTTC.

V gene TRBV29-1 combines with J gene TRBJ2-1; D possibly corresponds to TRBD1 (5 bases). The CDR3 covers 13 residues. Germline V gene sequence: CDR1 SQVTM, CDR2 ANQGSEA. Trimming shortened V by 7 bases and J by 5 bases, and 15 bases separated the two germline ends. The CDR3 sequence: CSEWAGIDNEQFF. DNA for the CDR3: TGCAGCGAATGGGCAGGGATCGACAATGAGCAGTTCTTC.

This chain joins TRBV5-1 and TRBJ2-2, with a possible D match to TRBD1 (6 bases). The germline gives CDR1 SGHRS, CDR2 YFSETQ. The CDR3 sequence is 16 residues long. The V end lost 4 bases, the J end lost 1 base, and 14 bases lay between the germline ends. CDR3 protein: CASSPQGSKNTGELFF. The CDR3 nucleotides are TGCGCCAGCAGCCCACAGGGTTCCAAGAACACCGGGGAGCTGTTTTTT.